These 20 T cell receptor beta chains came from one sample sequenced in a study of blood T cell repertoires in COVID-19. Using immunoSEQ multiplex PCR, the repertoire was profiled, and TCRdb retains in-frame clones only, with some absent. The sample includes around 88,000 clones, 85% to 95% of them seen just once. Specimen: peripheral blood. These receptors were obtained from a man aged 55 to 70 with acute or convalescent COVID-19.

The CDR3 loop is CSVSGAHSAYEQYF. The CDR3, as DNA: TGCAGCGTTTCAGGGGCGCACTCGGCCTACGAGCAGTACTTC. The rearrangement links TRBV29-1 to TRBJ2-7; tentatively, D is TRBD1 (6 bases). The CDR3 spans 14 residues. CDR1 SQVTM and CDR2 ANQGSEA come from the germline V gene. Trimming left V 5 bases short and J 2 bases short, with 16 bases between.

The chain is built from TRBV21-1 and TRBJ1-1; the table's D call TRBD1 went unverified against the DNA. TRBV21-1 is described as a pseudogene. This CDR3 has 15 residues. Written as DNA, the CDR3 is TGTGCCAGCAGCAAAGGGGGGCAAGCGAACACTGAAGCTTTCTTT. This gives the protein CASSKGGQANTEAFF.

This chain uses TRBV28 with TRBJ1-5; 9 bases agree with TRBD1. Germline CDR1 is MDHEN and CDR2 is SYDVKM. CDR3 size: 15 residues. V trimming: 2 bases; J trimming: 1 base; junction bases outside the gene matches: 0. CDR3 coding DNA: TGTGCCAGCAGTTTAGGACAGGGGAGCAATCAGCCCCAGCATTTT. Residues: CASSLGQGSNQPQHF.

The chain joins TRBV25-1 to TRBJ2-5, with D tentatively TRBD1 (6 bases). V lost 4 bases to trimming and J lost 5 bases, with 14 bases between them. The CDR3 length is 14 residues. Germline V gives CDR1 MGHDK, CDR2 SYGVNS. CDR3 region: CASSVDSYSETQYF. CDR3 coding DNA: TGTGCCAGCAGTGTGGACAGTTATTCTGAGACCCAGTACTTC. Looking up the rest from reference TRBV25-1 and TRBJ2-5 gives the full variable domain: EADIYQTPRYLVIGTGKKITLECSQTMGHDKMYWYQQDPGMELHLIHYSYGVNSTEKGDLSSESTVSRIRTEHFPLTLESARPSHTSQYLCASSVDSYSETQYFGPGTRLLVL.

CDR3 sequence reads: CARLPQGTYANTGELFF. The CDR3 nucleotides are TGTGCCAGACTACCTCAGGGGACATACGCGAACACCGGGGAGCTGTTTTTT. The chain recombines TRBV19 with TRBJ2-2, with D perhaps TRBD1 (6 bases). The germline V gene encodes CDR1 LNHDA and CDR2 SQIVND (reference sequence). The CDR3 extends over 17 amino acids. The germline V and J ends were trimmed by 9 bases and 0 bases, with 20 bases remaining between them.

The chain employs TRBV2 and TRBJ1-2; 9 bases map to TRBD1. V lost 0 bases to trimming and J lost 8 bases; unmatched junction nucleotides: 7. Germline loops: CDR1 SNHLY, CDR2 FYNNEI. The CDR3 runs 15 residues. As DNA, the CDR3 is TGTGCCAGCAGTGAAGCAGGGAGGACAGGGGAAGGCTACACCTTC. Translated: CASSEAGRTGEGYTF.

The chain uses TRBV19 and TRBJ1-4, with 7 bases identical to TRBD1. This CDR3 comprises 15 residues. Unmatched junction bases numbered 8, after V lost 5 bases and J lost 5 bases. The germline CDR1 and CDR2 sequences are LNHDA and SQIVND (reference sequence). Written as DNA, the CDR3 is TGTGCCAGTAGTTCCCGGACAGGTTCAAATGAAAAACTGTTTTTT. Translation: CASSSRTGSNEKLFF.

CDR3 amino acids: CASSLLLGSTSSGNTIYF. The CDR3 DNA is TGCGCCAGCAGCCTTCTATTGGGCAGCACAAGCTCTGGAAACACCATATATTTT. V and J are TRBV4-1 and TRBJ1-3; D is unclear. Trimming stripped 4 bases from V and 0 bases from J, with 19 bases between. Germline V lookup: CDR1 MGHRA, CDR2 YSYEKL. CDR3 size: 18 residues.

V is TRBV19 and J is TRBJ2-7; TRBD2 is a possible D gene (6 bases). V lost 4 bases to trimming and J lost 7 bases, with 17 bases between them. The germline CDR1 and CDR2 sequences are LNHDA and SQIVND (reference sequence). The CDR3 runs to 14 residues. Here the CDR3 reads CASSSRDSPREQYF. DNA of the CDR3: TGTGCCAGTAGTAGCCGGGACTCCCCTCGGGAGCAGTACTTC.

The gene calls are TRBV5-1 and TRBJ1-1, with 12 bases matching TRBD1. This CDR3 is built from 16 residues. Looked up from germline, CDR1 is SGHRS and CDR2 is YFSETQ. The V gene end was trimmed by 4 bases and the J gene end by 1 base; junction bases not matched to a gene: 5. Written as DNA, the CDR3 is TGCGCCAGCAGCCTTGGGACAGGGGGCCGGAACACTGAAGCTTTCTTT. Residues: CASSLGTGGRNTEAFF.

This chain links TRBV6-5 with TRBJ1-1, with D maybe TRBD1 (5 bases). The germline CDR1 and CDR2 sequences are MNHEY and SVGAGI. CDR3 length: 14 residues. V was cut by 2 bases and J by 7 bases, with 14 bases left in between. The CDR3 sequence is CASSYKSRQFEAFF. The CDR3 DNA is TGTGCCAGCAGTTACAAATCCCGACAGTTTGAAGCTTTCTTT.

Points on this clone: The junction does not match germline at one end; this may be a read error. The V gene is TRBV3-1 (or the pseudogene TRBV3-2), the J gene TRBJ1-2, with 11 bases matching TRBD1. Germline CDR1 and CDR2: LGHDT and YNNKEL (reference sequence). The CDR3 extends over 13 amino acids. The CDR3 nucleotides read TGTGCCAGCAGCCCTTGGACAGGGGGCATCCTTTTATTC. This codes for CASSPWTGGILLF.

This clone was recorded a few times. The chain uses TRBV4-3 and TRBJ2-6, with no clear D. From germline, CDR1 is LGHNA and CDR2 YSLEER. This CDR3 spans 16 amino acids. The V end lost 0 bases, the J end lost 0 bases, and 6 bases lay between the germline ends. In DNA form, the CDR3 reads TGCGCCAGCAGCCAAGATCACAGCTCTGGGGCCAACGTCCTGACTTTC. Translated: CASSQDHSSGANVLTF.

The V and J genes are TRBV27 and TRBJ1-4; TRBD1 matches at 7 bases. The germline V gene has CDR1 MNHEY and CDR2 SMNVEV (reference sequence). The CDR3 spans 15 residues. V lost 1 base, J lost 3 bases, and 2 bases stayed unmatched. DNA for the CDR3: TGTGCCAGCAGTTTATGGGGGACAGCTAATGAAAAACTGTTTTTT. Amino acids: CASSLWGTANEKLFF.

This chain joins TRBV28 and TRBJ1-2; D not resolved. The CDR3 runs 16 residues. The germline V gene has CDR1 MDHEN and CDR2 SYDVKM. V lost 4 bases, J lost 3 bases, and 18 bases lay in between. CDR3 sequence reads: CASSSTPKQKYYGYTF. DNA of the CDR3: TGTGCCAGCAGTTCTACCCCGAAACAGAAATACTATGGCTACACCTTC.

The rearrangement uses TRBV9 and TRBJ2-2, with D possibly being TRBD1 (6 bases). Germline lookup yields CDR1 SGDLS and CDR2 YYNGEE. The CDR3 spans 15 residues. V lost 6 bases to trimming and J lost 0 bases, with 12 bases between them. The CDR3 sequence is CASTTGHANTGELFF. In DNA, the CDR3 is TGTGCCAGCACGACAGGACACGCGAACACCGGGGAGCTGTTTTTT.

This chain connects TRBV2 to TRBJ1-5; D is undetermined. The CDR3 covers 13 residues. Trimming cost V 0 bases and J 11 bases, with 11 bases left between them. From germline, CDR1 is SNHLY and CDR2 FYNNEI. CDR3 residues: CASSEARQGSQHF. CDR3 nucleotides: TGTGCCAGCAGTGAAGCGAGGCAAGGTTCCCAGCATTTT.

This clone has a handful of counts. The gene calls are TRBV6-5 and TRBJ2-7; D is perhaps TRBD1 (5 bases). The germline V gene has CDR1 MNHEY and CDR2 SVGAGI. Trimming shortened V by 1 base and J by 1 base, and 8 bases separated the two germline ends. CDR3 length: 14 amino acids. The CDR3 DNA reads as TGTGCCAGCAGTTACTTCCAGGGATCCTACGAGCAGTACTTC. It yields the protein CASSYFQGSYEQYF.

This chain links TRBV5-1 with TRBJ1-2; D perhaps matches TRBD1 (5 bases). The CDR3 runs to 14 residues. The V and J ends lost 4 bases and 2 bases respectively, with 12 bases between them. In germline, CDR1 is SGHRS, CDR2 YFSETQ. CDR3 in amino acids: CASSPAGVNYGYTF. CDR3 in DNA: TGCGCCAGCAGCCCCGCGGGGGTAAACTATGGCTACACCTTC.

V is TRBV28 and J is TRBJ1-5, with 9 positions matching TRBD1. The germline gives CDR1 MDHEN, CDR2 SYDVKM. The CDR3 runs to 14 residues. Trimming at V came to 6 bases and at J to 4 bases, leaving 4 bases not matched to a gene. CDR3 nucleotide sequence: TGTGCCAGCAGCGTGGACAGGGGAAATCAGCCCCAGCATTTT. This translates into CASSVDRGNQPQHF.